This is a list of T cell receptor beta chains from one sample in a study of yellow fever vaccine responses in identical twins. TCRdb ran MiXCR on the RT-PCR reads and lists one entry per CDR3 protein. Among roughly 6,900 distinct CDR3 sequences listed, roughly 89% were seen once. The sample consisted of T cells from blood (PBMCs), unsorted or a sorted subset (not recorded which), taken before or after yellow fever vaccination (not recorded which). The receptors derive from a woman younger than 35 who received the yellow fever vaccine. CDR3s include the opening cysteine and the closing phenylalanine or tryptophan. The D gene is left open where the match is weak. Only part of the rows carry a size: once, few, many, or a class if the clone is expanded.

- | once | TRBJ2-7 | 14 | TRBV9 | TGTGCCAGCAGCGTGGCCTTAAGCTCCTACGAGCAGTACTTC | CASSVALSSYEQYF
- | - | TRBJ2-3 | 15 | TRBV5-1 | TGCGCCAGCAGCCAATTGGGGACAAACACAGATACGCAGTATTTT | CASSQLGTNTDTQYF
- | once | TRBJ2-7 | 11 | TRBV4-2 | TGTGCCAGCAGCCACGCTTACGAGCAGTACTTC | CASSHAYEQYF
- | - | TRBJ2-1 | 12 | TRBV2 | TGTGCCACCCGGGACTCTCACAATGAGCAGTTCTTC | CATRDSHNEQFF
- | - | TRBJ2-7 | 16 | TRBV4-1 | TGCGCCAGCAGCCAACCGACACAGGGTATTTCCTACGAGCAGTACTTC | CASSQPTQGISYEQYF
- | - | TRBJ2-1 | 15 | TRBV2 | TGTGCCAGCAGTGAAATGGCAGGGGGGATCAATGAGCAGTTCTTC | CASSEMAGGINEQFF
- | - | TRBJ2-2 | 16 | TRBV9 | TGTGCCAGCAGCGCAGCCGGGAGTTCCAACACCGGGGAGCTGTTTTTT | CASSAAGSSNTGELFF
- | - | TRBJ2-1 | 17 | TRBV27 | TGTGCCAGCAGTTTATCGATCCCAGAAAGCTCCTACAATGAGCAGTTCTTC | CASSLSIPESSYNEQFF
- | - | TRBJ2-5 | 12 | TRBV4-2 | TGTGCCAGCAGCCAAGAAGGGGATGAACCGTACTTC | CASSQEGDEPYF
- | - | TRBJ2-7 | 15 | TRBV27 | TGTGCCAGCAGCCGTGTGAGGGGGGGGGCCTACGAGCAGTACTTC | CASSRVRGGAYEQYF
- | - | TRBJ2-7 | 12 | TRBV29-1 | TGCAGCGGACAGGTCTCCTCCTACGAGCAGTACTTC | CSGQVSSYEQYF
- | few | TRBJ1-1 | 13 | TRBV4-2 | TGTGCCAGCAGCCAAGGTACAGGTAATGAAGCTTTCTTT | CASSQGTGNEAFF
- | - | TRBJ2-7 | 16 | TRBV5-6 | TGTGCCAGCAGCACCCGACAGGCCTACTTCGGATACGAGCAGTACTTC | CASSTRQAYFGYEQYF
TRBD2 | - | TRBJ2-1 | 15 | TRBV5-4 | TGTGCCAGCAGCCTCAAGCGGGAGATTCACAATGAGCAGTTCTTC | CASSLKREIHNEQFF
- | - | TRBJ2-7 | 14 | TRBV11-1 | TGTGCCAGCAGCTTAGAGGCCTTTCCCTACGAGCAGTACTTC | CASSLEAFPYEQYF
TRBD1 | - | TRBJ1-2 | 14 | TRBV29-1 | TGCAGCGTTAGGTTCCGGGACAGGGCCTATGGCTACACCTTC | CSVRFRDRAYGYTF